This T cell receptor beta chain was captured by sequencing in a study of shared clonotypes between healthy human individuals. Germline assignment: CDR1 SGHTA and CDR2 FQGNSA. The CDR3 has 13 amino acids. V was shortened by 4 bases and J by 4 bases, with 10 bases between the two germline ends. Only in-frame clones appear in the TCRdb table, and some are missing; sequencing was by immunoSEQ multiplex PCR. The table lists millions of clones, roughly nine tenths of them singletons. The chain carries TRBV7-2 and TRBJ1-2, with D tentatively TRBD1 (5 bases). The sample taken for sequencing was naive CD4+ T cells sorted from blood. Subset specified: CD45RA+ positively selected. The clonotype comes from a man aged 18 to 29 in good health. This CDR3 reads CASSSRQTYGYTF. CDR3 bases: TGTGCCAGCAGCTCAAGACAGACCTATGGCTACACCTTC.